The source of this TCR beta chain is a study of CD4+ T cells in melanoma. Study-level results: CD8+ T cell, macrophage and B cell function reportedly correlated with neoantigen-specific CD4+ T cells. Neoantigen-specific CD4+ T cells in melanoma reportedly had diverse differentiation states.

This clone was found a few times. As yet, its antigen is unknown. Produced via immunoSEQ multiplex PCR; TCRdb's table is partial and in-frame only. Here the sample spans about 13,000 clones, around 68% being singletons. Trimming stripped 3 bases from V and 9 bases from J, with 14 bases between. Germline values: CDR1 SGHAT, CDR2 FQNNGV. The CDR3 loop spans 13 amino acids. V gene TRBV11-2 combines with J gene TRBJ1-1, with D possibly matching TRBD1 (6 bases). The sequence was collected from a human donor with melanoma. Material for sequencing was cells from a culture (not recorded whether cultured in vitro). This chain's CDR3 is CASSFTGDRQAFF. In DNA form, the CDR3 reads TGTGCCAGCAGCTTTACGGGCGACAGGCAAGCTTTCTTT.